These 30 T cell receptor beta chains were all obtained from the same sample, sequenced in a study of blood T cells in healthy people across ages. It was with a sample-barcoded 5' primer and a J-beta primer mix that a second PCR of roughly 7 to 12 cycles was run. Each CDR3 protein gets one entry after TCRdb re-called the 5' RACE reads with MiXCR. There are some 930,000 distinct CDR3 sequences in the sample; about 29% occur only once, and 10% to 13% lies in the top ten. The same data also contributed to another study, on T cells of mothers and their children.

Sequencing input: blood. These receptors were collected from a woman aged 40 to 50 in good health.

V usage is TRBV6-6 and J usage is TRBJ2-5; TRBD2 is a possible D gene (7 bases). V was cut by 0 bases and J by 2 bases, with 13 bases left in between. Germline V gene lookup returns CDR1 MNHNY and CDR2 SVGAGI (reference sequence). The CDR3 is 16 residues long. The CDR3 nucleotides read TGTGCCAGCAGTTACTCTTCTAGGGGGGGTCAAGAGACCCAGTACTTC. This translates into CASSYSSRGGQETQYF.

This clonotype has just a few counts. A much bigger clone sits one base away, suggesting this may be a read error. The rearrangement uses TRBV7-2 and TRBJ1-2; 10 bases fit TRBD1. The V gene end was trimmed by 0 bases and the J gene end by 5 bases; junction bases not matched to a gene: 9. Germline lookup yields CDR1 SGHTA and CDR2 FQGNSA. CDR3 length: 17 amino acids. The CDR3 coding sequence is TGTGCCAGCAGCTTAGCCCCTATGGACAGGGGGAGGTATGGCTACACCTTC. Translated: CASSLAPMDRGRYGYTF.

This clonotype occurred a few times. The CDR3 bases are TGCGCCAGCAGCCCTGTCTGGACAGGGTTTTCAGCGACCCAGTACTTC. Its protein product is CASSPVWTGFSATQYF. The rearrangement uses TRBV4-1 and TRBJ2-5; 8 bases align to TRBD1. Germline V gene sequence: CDR1 MGHRA, CDR2 YSYEKL. This CDR3 region has 16 residues. V shed 4 bases and J 7 bases; nucleotides not matched to a gene: 14.

A remark on this clonotype: A single base separates this from a much larger clone, so it may be a read error. The chain joins TRBV29-1 to TRBJ2-5, with D possibly being TRBD1 or TRBD2 (5 bases each). Germline-derived CDR1 and CDR2 are SQVTM and ANQGSEA. The CDR3 sequence is 13 residues long. The CDR3 DNA reads TGCAGTTACTTGGGGGTAAAGGACAATGAGCAGTACTTC. Translated: CSYLGVKDNEQYF.

This clonotype turned up a few times. The rearrangement uses TRBV12-3 or TRBV12-4 and TRBJ2-5; 7 bases match TRBD1. Germline trimming cut 6 bases from V and 1 base from J; bases unmatched to any gene: 8. CDR3 length equals 15 residues. In nucleotides, the CDR3 is TGTGCCAGCAGCACCGGGACAGACGGCCAAGAGACCCAGTACTTC. It encodes CASSTGTDGQETQYF.

This clonotype was seen at least ten times. The chain joins TRBV7-8 to TRBJ2-3, with TRBD1 identical over 9 bases. Germline V gene data show CDR1 as SGHVS and CDR2 as FQNEAQ. The length of the CDR3 is 16 residues. The V gene end was trimmed by 5 bases and the J gene end by 7 bases; junction bases not matched to a gene: 13. The CDR3 coding sequence is TGTGCCAGCAGCCGCCGACAGGGGGAGAGAAATAATACGCAGTATTTT. As protein: CASSRRQGERNNTQYF.

A remark on this clonotype: Sequence at one end of the junction differs from germline and may be a read error. The J gene is TRBJ2-2, the V gene TRBV7-3; D might be TRBD1 or TRBD2, each matching 5 bases. This CDR3 region has 13 residues. Germline CDR1 and CDR2: SGHTA and FQGTGA. The CDR3 DNA is TGTGCCAGCAGCCTTGTCGGGGCCGGGGAGCTGTGTTTT. Amino acid sequence: CASSLVGAGELCF.

The table lists this clonotype with a few counts. CDR3 sequence reads: CASSVDRANEQFF. CDR3 sequence (DNA): TGTGCCAGCAGCGTTGACAGGGCAAATGAGCAGTTCTTC. The chain joins TRBV9 to TRBJ2-1, with 7 bases lining up with TRBD1. The CDR3 is made up of 13 amino acids. From germline, CDR1 is SGDLS and CDR2 YYNGEE. V was clipped by 2 bases and J by 7 bases; unmatched bases: 3.

The chain has TRBV13 and TRBJ2-1; 8 bases line up with TRBD1. The CDR3 consists of 16 residues. V was clipped by 5 bases and J by 1 base; unmatched bases: 7. Germline CDR1 and CDR2: PRHDT and FYEKMQ (reference sequence). The CDR3 nucleotides are TGTGCCAGCAGCCAGAGGACAGGGCCTTCCTACAATGAGCAGTTCTTC. Translating it yields CASSQRTGPSYNEQFF.

The chain combines TRBV11-1 with TRBJ1-2; D gene ambiguous. Deletions cut 7 bases from V and 8 bases from J, with 17 bases between. CDR1 is SGHAT and CDR2 is FQDESV in the germline V gene (reference sequence). This CDR3 has 13 residues. CDR3 in amino acids: CASTPGPTQGYTF. CDR3 sequence (DNA): TGTGCCAGCACCCCTGGGCCCACCCAAGGCTACACCTTC.

This clonotype appeared a few times. This chain links TRBV25-1 with TRBJ1-1; unclear D gene. Germline CDR1 reads MGHDK; CDR2 reads SYGVNS. This CDR3 region has 11 residues. Trimming removed 3 bases from V and 10 bases from J, with 9 bases in between. The CDR3 spells CASSDSKRAFF. Written as DNA, the CDR3 is TGTGCCAGCAGTGACTCGAAGCGAGCTTTCTTT.

This sequence joins TRBV28 and TRBJ1-2; perhaps TRBD1 as D (6 bases). Between the trimmed V and J ends, which lost 8 bases and 1 base, there was a span of 11 bases. CDR3 length: 13 amino acids. Per the germline V gene, CDR1 is MDHEN and CDR2 is SYDVKM. The DNA of the CDR3 is TGTGCCAGCGCAGGGGCTATTAACTATGGCTACACCTTC. Its translation: CASAGAINYGYTF.

Details on this clonotype: This may come from a read error, since a much larger clone is one base off. The chain combines TRBV21-1 with TRBJ1-5; the DNA was not used to check the table's D call, TRBD1. TRBV21-1 is a pseudogene locus. This CDR3 comprises 13 residues. The CDR3 is CTSSNRGNQPQHF. The CDR3, as DNA: TGTACCAGCAGCAACAGGGGCAATCAGCCCCAGCATTTT.

Notes on this clonotype: A read error is possible here, since a much larger clone lies one base away. This chain joins TRBV20-1 and TRBJ2-3; D is possibly TRBD2 (7 bases). CDR1 is DFQATT, CDR2 SNEGSKA, per germline (reference sequence). Trimming cost V 2 bases and J 4 bases, with 13 bases left between them. The length of the CDR3 is 14 residues. The CDR3 coding sequence is TGCAGTGCTAGATGGGGGGGCTCAGCAGATACGCAGTATTTT. Amino acids: CSARWGGSADTQYF.

The chain couples TRBV6-5 to TRBJ2-5; 13 bases agree with TRBD2. This CDR3 contains 16 residues. V was pared by 7 bases and J by 7 bases, with 12 bases of the junction left unmatched. Looked up from germline, CDR1 is MNHEY and CDR2 is SVGAGI. CDR3 coding DNA: TGTGCCAGCACCGGCCTGGGACTAGCGGGGTCGGGGACCCAGTACTTC. Protein sequence: CASTGLGLAGSGTQYF.

As to this clonotype: One junction end does not reproduce the germline sequence, and a read error may be involved. V usage is TRBV20-1 and J usage is TRBJ2-5; 7 bases are a match to TRBD1. The J call may be wrong; the DNA end is better matched by TRBJ2-4. Germline V CDR1 and CDR2: DFQATT, SNEGSKA (reference sequence). The CDR3 runs to 16 residues. The CDR3 loop is CSARDGHGTEKTIQYF. CDR3 sequence (DNA): TGCAGTGCTAGAGATGGTCACGGGACAGAAAAAACCATTCAGTACTTC.

The sample holds many counts of this clonotype. The rearrangement links TRBV7-3 to TRBJ1-2; D is unresolved. The germline CDR1 and CDR2 sequences are SGHTA and FQGTGA. V was pared by 3 bases and J by 1 base, with 15 bases between. This CDR3 region has 16 residues. CDR3: CASSFRGRGNNYGYTF. CDR3 DNA sequence: TGTGCCAGCAGCTTTCGTGGTCGTGGGAATAACTATGGCTACACCTTC.

J is TRBJ1-1 and V is TRBV7-9, with no clear D. CDR3 length: 14 residues. Germline V gene data show CDR1 as SEHNR and CDR2 as FQNEAQ (reference sequence). The V end lost 6 bases, the J end lost 2 bases, and 13 bases lay between the germline ends. Here the CDR3 reads CASSSMGGNTEAFF. In nucleotides, the CDR3 is TGTGCCAGCAGTTCTATGGGAGGCAACACTGAAGCTTTCTTT. Based on the CDR3 plus reference TRBV7-9 and TRBJ1-1, the full variable domain is DTGVSQNPRHKITKRGQNVTFRCDPISEHNRLYWYRQTLGQGPEFLTYFQNEAQLEKSRLLSDRFSAERPKGSFSTLEIQRTEQGDSAMYLCASSSMGGNTEAFFGQGTRLTVV.

The table lists this clonotype with a few counts. This chain links TRBV28 with TRBJ2-1; TRBD2 matches at 10 bases. In germline, CDR1 is MDHEN, CDR2 SYDVKM. The CDR3 is 15 amino acids. Unmatched junction bases numbered 7, after V lost 7 bases and J lost 4 bases. CDR3 DNA sequence: TGTGCCAGCACAACAGCGGGGGGGCCGTACAATGAGCAGTTCTTC. Amino acid sequence: CASTTAGGPYNEQFF.

The rearrangement links TRBV3-1 to TRBJ1-2; 8 bases agree with TRBD1. CDR1 is LGHDT and CDR2 is YNNKEL in the germline V gene (reference sequence). This CDR3 has 16 residues. The V gene end was trimmed by 8 bases and the J gene end by 2 bases; junction bases not matched to a gene: 13. CDR3 DNA sequence: TGTGCCAGCGCAGCCAACTTCAGGGGGCCCAACTATGGCTACACCTTC. This codes for CASAANFRGPNYGYTF. Full variable domain (missing parts from reference TRBV3-1 and TRBJ1-2): DTAVSQTPKYLVTQMGNDKSIKCEQNLGHDTMYWYKQDSKKFLKIMFSYNNKELIINETVPNRFSPKSPDKAHLNLHINSLELGDSAVYFCASAANFRGPNYGYTFGSGTRLTVV.

V usage is TRBV6-5 and J usage is TRBJ1-1; D ambiguous. This CDR3 is built from 13 residues. CDR1 is MNHEY, CDR2 SVGAGI, per germline. Trimming stripped 7 bases from V and 4 bases from J, with 13 bases between. The CDR3 protein is CASTGNRGTEAFF. For the CDR3, the DNA is TGTGCCAGCACCGGGAACCGCGGCACTGAAGCTTTCTTT.

On this clonotype itself: A junction end diverges from the germline sequence, so it may reflect a read error. The V call is TRBV7-8, the J call TRBJ2-6; D might be TRBD1 (5 bases). In germline, CDR1 is SGHVS, CDR2 FQNEAQ. The CDR3 totals 16 residues. This chain's CDR3 is CASRLDRNSGANVRTF. The DNA for the CDR3 is TGTGCCAGTAGACTCGATCGGAACTCTGGGGCCAACGTCCGGACTTTC.

This clonotype occurred many times. The chain uses TRBV10-3 and TRBJ2-7; weak D call: TRBD2 (6 bases). The germline V and J ends were trimmed by 6 bases and 0 bases, with 15 bases remaining between them. Germline V gives CDR1 ENHRY, CDR2 SYGVKD. The CDR3 runs to 15 residues. The chain's CDR3 is CAIREGPSGSYEQYF. CDR3 nucleotides: TGTGCCATCAGGGAGGGCCCTAGTGGCTCCTACGAGCAGTACTTC.

CDR3 protein: CAISESGTRRNEQFF. The CDR3 nucleotides are TGTGCCATCAGTGAGTCCGGGACTAGAAGAAATGAGCAGTTCTTC. The V gene is TRBV10-3, the J gene TRBJ2-1, with 8 bases fitting TRBD2. The CDR3 runs to 15 residues. Germline assignment: CDR1 ENHRY and CDR2 SYGVKD. The V and J ends lost 0 bases and 7 bases, in that order; junction bases with no gene match: 5.

With regard to this clonotype: A clone one base away is much larger, so this may be a read error. The genes are TRBV30 and TRBJ2-4; TRBD2 might be the D (5 bases). The germline gives CDR1 GTSNPN, CDR2 SVGIG (reference sequence). V lost 2 bases to trimming and J lost 4 bases, with 12 bases between them. This CDR3 has 14 residues. CDR3: CAWSSERGKNIQYF. The CDR3 DNA reads as TGTGCCTGGAGTTCCGAACGGGGAAAAAACATTCAGTACTTC.

This clonotype was observed a handful of times. The chain links TRBV28 to TRBJ2-3; no definite D call. The V end was cut by 4 bases, the J end by 5 bases, with 13 bases between. CDR3 size: 14 residues. Germline-derived CDR1 and CDR2 are MDHEN and SYDVKM. CDR3 sequence reads: CASSSNTHRDTQYF. The CDR3 DNA sequence: TGTGCCAGCAGTTCAAACACCCACAGAGATACGCAGTATTTT. Combining the CDR3 with reference TRBV28 and TRBJ2-3 gives the whole variable domain DVKVTQSSRYLVKRTGEKVFLECVQDMDHENMFWYRQDPGLGLRLIYFSYDVKMKEKGDIPEGYSVSREKKERFSLILESASTNQTSMYLCASSSNTHRDTQYFGPGTRLTVL.

This clonotype has just a few counts. The rearrangement joins TRBV9 to TRBJ2-2; D gene unclear. V lost 2 bases and J lost 6, with 5 bases in between. This CDR3 contains 12 residues. The germline V gene encodes CDR1 SGDLS and CDR2 YYNGEE. This CDR3 is CASSVSPGELFF. The CDR3 DNA sequence: TGTGCCAGCAGCGTCTCCCCCGGGGAGCTGTTTTTT.

This clonotype was counted between two and nine times. The genes are TRBV5-6 and TRBJ2-7; the D is unclear. CDR3 length: 15 amino acids. CDR1 SGHDT and CDR2 YYEEEE come from the germline V gene. Trimming left V 0 bases short and J 2 bases short, with 12 bases between. CDR3 protein: CASSLGVSATYEQYF. The CDR3 DNA reads as TGTGCCAGCAGCTTGGGAGTATCGGCAACCTACGAGCAGTACTTC.

On this clonotype: A much bigger clone sits one base away, suggesting this may be a read error. The chain is built from TRBV7-2 and TRBJ2-1; the D is unclear. CDR3 length: 13 residues. Germline CDR1 reads SGHTA; CDR2 reads FQGNSA. The CDR3 loop reads CVSSLEWDYEQFF. The DNA for the CDR3 is TGTGTCAGCAGCTTAGAATGGGATTATGAGCAGTTCTTC.

The DNA for the CDR3 is TGCAGCGTTGAGGGGAAATTAGCCAAAAACATTCAGTACTTC. It yields the protein CSVEGKLAKNIQYF. The chain links TRBV29-1 to TRBJ2-4; the D is unclear. V lost 3 bases to trimming and J lost 0 bases, with 9 bases between them. Per the germline V gene, CDR1 is SQVTM and CDR2 is ANQGSEA. The CDR3 extends over 14 amino acids.